The TCR beta chain described here comes from a study of Ad26.COV2.S vaccination and SARS-CoV-2 variants. Study as a whole: Donor was in the COV1001 Ad26.COV2.S trial arm. General observations from the study: CD8+ and CD4+ T cells specific for spike reportedly responded with substantial breadth after vaccination. Researchers cautioned that TCR breadth and depth analyses may have underestimated total T cell responses.

Treatment here: around 19 received Ad26.COV2.S at low or high dose, single or two shots; 5 received placebo; per-sample allocation not given. All samples were drawn on day 63, counting from the first vaccine or placebo injection. A Boston adult aged 18-55 years was the donor. Data came from immunoSEQ multiplex PCR; TCRdb stores just in-frame clones and leaves some out. The top ten hold approximately 2.5% of the sample, which has about 450,000 clones, 89% seen once. V dropped 3 bases and J dropped 7 bases, with 15 bases sitting between them. This CDR3 has 15 residues. Germline assignment: CDR1 MNHNY and CDR2 SVGAGI (reference sequence). This clone was seen just once. Its specificity is not known.

This clonotype originated in a person between 18 and 59 years old who received the Ad26.COV2.S COVID-19 vaccine or a placebo. The chain carries TRBV6-6 and TRBJ2-2, with D possibly matching TRBD2 (6 bases). The sequenced sample was peripheral blood, obtained in a trial of Ad26.COV2.S vaccine versus placebo. The CDR3 coding sequence is TGTGCCAGCAGTTATGCGGGGAATCGACGCGGGGAGCTGTTTTTT. Protein product: CASSYAGNRRGELFF.